This TCR beta chain was found in a study of blood T cells in healthy people across ages. Study in general: Template switching picked up about one barcoded beta molecule for each two T cells.

Study-level findings and limits: More naive CD4+ cells and higher diversity marked long-lived donors relative to aged donors.

V dropped 2 bases and J dropped 2 bases, with 13 bases sitting between them. Germline CDR1 is LGHNA and CDR2 is YSLEER. CDR3 size: 15 residues. This clonotype has a count of ten or more. Its antigen is not known. The authors ran a second PCR of about 6 to 11 cycles using a sample-barcoded 5' primer and a J-beta primer mix. Each CDR3 protein gets one entry after TCRdb re-called the 5' RACE reads with MiXCR. The sample holds 600,000 or so distinct CDR3 sequences, around a fifth seen once. The chain employs TRBV4-3 and TRBJ2-7; D could derive from TRBD1 or TRBD2 (5 bases each). This clonotype originated in a man between 70 and 80 years old in good health. The sequenced material came from blood. The CDR3 region has the DNA TGCGCCAGCAGCCAAACCGGGACGGCGACCTACGAGCAGTACTTC. It translates to CASSQTGTATYEQYF.